The rows below give T cell receptor beta chains drawn from one sample of a study of T-cell reconstitution after alpha-beta-depleted transplantation in children. TCRdb re-analysed the PCR reads in MiXCR, keeping a single row per CDR3 protein. This sample has around 600,000 distinct CDR3 sequences, with roughly a tenth found just once. The sequences come from PBMCs from the stem cell graft donor, collected from the stem cell graft. The receptors here all came from a human donor who donated a stem cell graft to a child with acute myeloid leukemia. CDR3s include the opening cysteine and the closing phenylalanine or tryptophan. The D gene is left open where the match is weak. A clone size is listed for some rows: how often the clone was seen (once, few, many), or a class if it is expanded.

d_call,clone_size,v_call,j_call,cdr3_nt,cdr3_aa
.,once,TRBV29-1,TRBJ2-1,TGCAGCGTTGAAAATACCGGGCACAATGAGCAGTTCTTC,CSVENTGHNEQFF
TRBD2,few,TRBV28,TRBJ2-7,TGTGCCACCCTGAGACTAGCTTCCTACGAGCAGTACTTC,CATLRLASYEQYF
.,many,TRBV12-3/TRBV12-4,TRBJ1-1,TGTGCCAGCAGTGGTAGGGGGAGTGGGTACACTGAAGCTTTCTTT,CASSGRGSGYTEAFF
.,.,TRBV27,TRBJ2-6,TGTGCCAGCAGAATCAAAGGAGACTCGCACCTCTCTGGGGCCAACGTCCTGACTTTC,CASRIKGDSHLSGANVLTF
.,many,TRBV20-1,TRBJ2-2,TGCAGTGCTCCCCTTTCCCTGAACACCGGGGAGCTGTTTTTT,CSAPLSLNTGELFF
TRBD2,many,TRBV29-1,TRBJ2-3,TGCAGCGTCCGAGGGACTAGCGGAGGGAGCACAGATACGCAGTATTTT,CSVRGTSGGSTDTQYF
.,medium-sized,TRBV13,TRBJ2-3,TGTGCCAGCAGCCCCAGGGGGGAGAGCACAGATACGCAGTATTTT,CASSPRGESTDTQYF
.,few,TRBV11-2,TRBJ2-3,TGTGCCAGCAGCTTAGCAGGCAGGGGCCGCACAGATACGCAGTATTTT,CASSLAGRGRTDTQYF
.,.,TRBV28,TRBJ2-7,TGTGCCAGCATCCGCGGGACAGACCCCTACGAGCAGTACTTC,CASIRGTDPYEQYF
.,many,TRBV20-1,TRBJ1-5,TGCAGTGCTAGACCCAGGGGCCCCAATCAGCCCCAGCATTTT,CSARPRGPNQPQHF
.,few,TRBV27,TRBJ2-1,TGTGCCAGCAGCTTTACTCCCCTTAGGTACAATGAGCAGTTCTTC,CASSFTPLRYNEQFF
TRBD2,.,TRBV25-1,TRBJ2-3,TGTGCCAGCCGGGGACTAGCTAGCACAGATACGCAGTATTTT,CASRGLASTDTQYF
TRBD2,.,TRBV6-2/TRBV6-3,TRBJ2-7,TGTGCCAGCAGTTACTATCCACGAGCGGGAGGGTACTACGAGCAGTACTTC,CASSYYPRAGGYYEQYF
TRBD2,.,TRBV9,TRBJ2-2,TGTGCCAGCAGCCCCTCGGCGGGAGGAGGAACCGGGGAGCTGTTTTTT,CASSPSAGGGTGELFF
TRBD2,.,TRBV7-9,TRBJ2-1,TGTGCCAGCAGCTCGGGACTAGCGGCCCTCAATGAGCAGTTCTTC,CASSSGLAALNEQFF
.,few,TRBV20-1,TRBJ1-4,TGCAGTGCTAGAGGCCCAGGGAGGAGTGAAAAACTGTTTTTT,CSARGPGRSEKLFF
TRBD2,many,TRBV11-3,TRBJ2-3,TGTGCCAGCAGCTTAGTTGGGACTAGCGGGATTCGCACAGATACGCAGTATTTT,CASSLVGTSGIRTDTQYF
TRBD1,few,TRBV27,TRBJ2-5,TGTGCCAGCAGTTGGACAGGGTCGGTGGAGACCCAGTACTTC,CASSWTGSVETQYF
TRBD1,few,TRBV7-2,TRBJ1-2,TGTGCCAGCAGCTTAGAACAGGGGCTTCGACATGGCTACACCTTC,CASSLEQGLRHGYTF
TRBD2,few,TRBV5-4,TRBJ2-1,TGTGCCAGCAGCCAGGGGACTAGCGGGAGTACTCTTGAGCAGTTCTTC,CASSQGTSGSTLEQFF
.,.,TRBV7-2,TRBJ2-3,TGTGCCAGCAGCTCCCTAGGGCCCACAGATACGCAGTATTTT,CASSSLGPTDTQYF
.,.,TRBV7-9,TRBJ2-5,TGTGCCAGCAGAGACCGGCAGGAGAAGAAAGAGACCCAGTACTTC,CASRDRQEKKETQYF
.,few,TRBV27,TRBJ2-3,TGTGCCAGCAGTAGAGAGACTAGCACAGATACGCAGTATTTT,CASSRETSTDTQYF
.,many,TRBV20-1,TRBJ2-3,TGCAGTGAAAATGTAGGACTAAATGGACGGGAGCGGGATACGCAGTATTTT,CSENVGLNGRERDTQYF
.,.,TRBV4-3,TRBJ2-7,TGCGCCAGCAGCCAAGGATCCGGGACCCCGTTGGGCGAGCAGTACTTC,CASSQGSGTPLGEQYF
.,.,TRBV12-3/TRBV12-4,TRBJ1-5,TGTGCCAGCAGTTTAATTAGTAGCGACTATAGCAATCAGCCCCAGCATTTT,CASSLISSDYSNQPQHF
TRBD2,.,TRBV4-3,TRBJ2-2,TGCGCCAGCAGCCAAGAAAGGCGGGAGGGGGTCACCGGGGAGCTGTTTTTT,CASSQERREGVTGELFF
TRBD2,.,TRBV6-2/TRBV6-3,TRBJ2-1,TGTGCCAGCAGTCCTAGCGGGAGGACTGAGCAGTTCTTC,CASSPSGRTEQFF
.,few,TRBV29-1,TRBJ2-1,TGCAGCGTGGGAAAGGACTACAATGAGCAGTTCTTC,CSVGKDYNEQFF
.,.,TRBV2,TRBJ2-7,TGTGCCAGCACCAACAACTACGAGCAGTACTTC,CASTNNYEQYF
.,few,TRBV30,TRBJ1-2,TGTGCCCATTTCCGTCACGACTATGGCTACACCTTC,CAHFRHDYGYTF
.,few,TRBV20-1,TRBJ2-3,TGCAGTGCTAGAGACAGGGTCTCTAGCACAGATACGCAGTATTTT,CSARDRVSSTDTQYF
.,many,TRBV20-1,TRBJ2-1,TGCAGTGCTAGAAGGAATGAGCAGTTCTTC,CSARRNEQFF
.,.,TRBV14,TRBJ2-2,TGTGCCAGCAGCCGACGTTCCACCGGGGAGCTGTTTTTT,CASSRRSTGELFF
TRBD2,.,TRBV28,TRBJ2-7,TGTGCCAGCAGTTTGGGCGGGAGCTTCGGCTACGAGCAGTACTTC,CASSLGGSFGYEQYF
.,.,TRBV9,TRBJ1-6,TGTGCCAGCAGCGTAGCCACGGCAGCTTCACCCCTCCACTTT,CASSVATAASPLHF
.,few,TRBV6-2/TRBV6-3,TRBJ1-2,TGTGCCAGCAGTTACGGGTACAGTACCCGAAGAGATGGCTACACCTTC,CASSYGYSTRRDGYTF
.,many,TRBV29-1,TRBJ2-1,TGCAGCGTTGAAGATCACCCCGTGCAGGGAATCAATGAGCAGTTCTTC,CSVEDHPVQGINEQFF
.,many,TRBV29-1,TRBJ2-3,TGCAGCGTTGAAGATCGGGACAATAGCGGCTGGGCAGATACGCAGTATTTT,CSVEDRDNSGWADTQYF
.,few,TRBV2,TRBJ2-1,TGTGCCAGCAGCGGGGACCTTGCCAATGAGCAGTTCTTC,CASSGDLANEQFF
.,.,TRBV30,TRBJ2-2,TGTGCCTGGAACGATGGACGGCCCGGGGAGCTGTTTTTT,CAWNDGRPGELFF
TRBD2,few,TRBV15,TRBJ2-1,TGTGCCACCAGCAGAGGACTAGCGGGAGGCCCCTACAATGAGCAGTTCTTC,CATSRGLAGGPYNEQFF
TRBD2,.,TRBV4-2,TRBJ2-7,TGTGCCAGCAGCCAACGACTAGCGGGGGGCCCCTCCGGGGAGCAGTACTTC,CASSQRLAGGPSGEQYF
.,few,TRBV12-3/TRBV12-4,TRBJ2-1,TGTGCCAGCACTCCCACGGAGGCCACCCCGTACAATGAGCAGTTCTTC,CASTPTEATPYNEQFF
.,.,TRBV20-1,TRBJ1-3,TGCAGTGCCGGGACTGGAAACACCATATATTTT,CSAGTGNTIYF
.,.,TRBV30,TRBJ1-1,TGTGCCTGGAGTGTTGGGTTAGGGGGAACTGAAGCTTTCTTT,CAWSVGLGGTEAFF
.,.,TRBV19,TRBJ1-1,TGTGCCTCAAAACCCGGGGTAACCTTTACTGAAGCTTTCTTT,CASKPGVTFTEAFF
TRBD2,few,TRBV7-2,TRBJ2-7,TGTGCCAGCAGCTTAGCGCGCGGACTAGCATACGAGCAGTACTTC,CASSLARGLAYEQYF
.,few,TRBV10-3,TRBJ2-2,TGTGCCTCCAGAAACGAGGCGAACACCGGGGAGCTGTTTTTT,CASRNEANTGELFF
.,few,TRBV3-1,TRBJ2-1,TGTGCCAGCAGCCAAGATGTAGGGGGGAGTTACAATGAGCAGTTCTTC,CASSQDVGGSYNEQFF
TRBD1,many,TRBV7-7,TRBJ2-5,TGTGCTAGCAGCTTAGCCGGGACAGGGAAAGAGACCCAGTACTTC,CASSLAGTGKETQYF
.,.,TRBV7-2,TRBJ1-6,TGTGCCAGCAGCCCCGCGACACTTGCCGCCCTCCACTTT,CASSPATLAALHF
.,.,TRBV6-2/TRBV6-3,TRBJ1-1,TGTGCCAGCAGTTACCCTCGGAGGGGCACCGGAGGAGCTTTCTTT,CASSYPRRGTGGAFF